This T cell receptor beta chain was recorded in a study of early stage breast cancer tumors. Study-wide context: Each sample averaged around 10-fold read coverage.

Study observations and caveats: Most shared enriched TCRB sequences were commonly generated ones. Tumors had approximately 2.5-fold higher T cell density and higher clonality than adjacent normal breast tissue.

To note about this clone: The target antigen is unknown.

CDR3 length equals 14 residues. V lost 5 bases and J lost 1, with 11 bases in between. Germline loops: CDR1 SGHVS, CDR2 FQNEAQ. Each sample had two DNA replicates, 0.5 ug blood or around 1.6 ug tissue. The method was immunoSEQ multiplex PCR; TCRdb's version includes in-frame clones alone and lacks a portion of them. Here the sample spans approximately 31,000 clones, 74% being singletons. The source of this sequence is a person in their twenties or thirties with breast cancer. Sequencing was performed on breast tumor tissue. V usage is TRBV7-8 and J usage is TRBJ1-1, with D possibly TRBD1 on 5 matching bases. CDR3 sequence: CASSVTGPNTEAFF. In nucleotides, the CDR3 is TGTGCCAGCAGCGTCACAGGCCCGAACACTGAAGCTTTCTTT. Filled out from reference TRBV7-8 and TRBJ1-1, the complete variable domain reads GAGVSQSPRYKVAKRGQDVALRCDPISGHVSLFWYQQALGQGPEFLTYFQNEAQLDKSGLPSDRFFAERPEGSVSTLKIQRTQQEDSAVYLCASSVTGPNTEAFFGQGTRLTVV.